This T cell receptor (beta chain) is drawn from a study of prognosis after radiotherapy for stage I lung cancer. Across the whole study: Enrolled patients comprised 14 to 15 with newly diagnosed primary stage I lung tumors and five with oligometastatic NSCLC after surgical resection of the primary tumor.

CDR3 length equals 15 residues. Trimming pared 6 bases from V and 4 bases from J, leaving 16 bases between. Germline-derived CDR1 and CDR2 are SNHLY and FYNNEI. To note about this clonotype: The target antigen is unknown.

Amplification of the TCR beta CDR3 (from genomic DNA) was done by two-round multiplex PCR. Primers targeting each individual TRBV and TRBJ gene were applied in first-round PCR. Via MiXCR, TCRdb re-called the multiplex PCR reads, giving one row per CDR3 protein. The sample records about 13,000 distinct CDR3 sequences, around 33% being singletons. Study-wide findings and caveats: In patients receiving stereotactic body radiation therapy, unique TCR clone counts fell afterward, median about 9,700 versus 6,500. Between patients with and without metastases, TRBV and TRBJ gene usage reportedly differed.

This chain links TRBV2 with TRBJ2-1; maybe TRBD2 (6 bases). This receptor was obtained from a donor over 45 with non-small cell lung cancer. Sequencing was performed on PBMCs, taken before or after stereotactic body radiation therapy (not recorded which). As DNA, the CDR3 is TGTGCCAGCAGGGCGGGACTCGGGGGATACAATGAGCAGTTCTTC. It translates to CASRAGLGGYNEQFF.